The clone carrying this T cell receptor beta chain was picked up many times. Its antigen is unidentified. For the diagnoses, clinical symptoms, serum thyroxine and TRAb, thyroid ultrasound and orbital computed tomography were used. Regions amplified from RNA transcripts were the TCR beta CDR3 regions. A set of HTBI primers served as the primers for a first-round RT-PCR of the TCR CDR3. TCRdb re-called the multiplex PCR reads through MiXCR, storing one row per CDR3 protein. The table has about 160,000 distinct CDR3 sequences, about 9.4% seen once. The data originate from a study of T cells in Graves' hyperthyroidism and ophthalmopathy. This CDR3 has 11 amino acids. CDR1 and CDR2 (germline): MNHEY, SMNVEV (reference sequence). V was pared by 10 bases and J by 6 bases, with 11 bases between. Points from the study as a whole: Ophthalmopathy was distinguished from stable hyperthyroidism by 13 V-J signatures.

This rearrangement joins TRBV27 to TRBJ2-3; D gene ambiguous. Specimen: blood. The receptor comes from a woman aged 18-29 years with Graves' hyperthyroidism that later progressed to Graves' ophthalmopathy. The CDR3 region has the DNA TGTGCCACCTATCGGTTCGATACGCAGTATTTT. This codes for CATYRFDTQYF.